One sample yielded the 16 T cell receptor beta chains listed below, sequenced in a study of shared clonotypes between healthy human individuals. Naive CD8 cells were CD45RO-negative, positively selected for CCR7, excluding terminally differentiated effector memory CD45RA+ cells. Libraries were prepared by immunoSEQ multiplex PCR; TCRdb keeps only in-frame clonotypes and omits some of them. Here the sample spans about 2.1 million clones, over 85% being singletons. Input material: naive CD8+ T cells from PBMCs. The receptors shown here come from a man aged 18 to 35 in good health. Some clones in this sample may be carry-over from other donors' samples.

This chain joins TRBV7-7 and TRBJ2-5; D is possibly TRBD2 (6 bases). Trimming shortened V by 2 bases and J by 5 bases, and 18 bases separated the two germline ends. The CDR3 covers 16 residues. The germline gives CDR1 SSHAT, CDR2 FNYEAQ (reference sequence). In nucleotides, the CDR3 is TGTGCCAGCAGCTTAAGCGGCGGGATTCTTAGGGAGACCCAGTACTTC. Its translation: CASSLSGGILRETQYF.

This chain joins TRBV5-1 and TRBJ2-2, with TRBD1 identical over 9 bases. Germline assignment: CDR1 SGHRS and CDR2 YFSETQ. The CDR3 has 15 residues. J lost 3 bases, V lost 7 bases, and 7 bases had no gene match. CDR3 protein: CASRDREVDTGELFF. As DNA, the CDR3 is TGCGCCAGCCGGGACAGGGAAGTGGACACCGGGGAGCTGTTTTTT.

The chain is built from TRBV6-4 and TRBJ2-1; no reliable D call. The CDR3 extends over 10 amino acids. Germline loops: CDR1 MRHNA, CDR2 SNTAGT. Trimming removed 11 bases from V and 5 bases from J, with 7 bases in between. CDR3 in amino acids: CAAGDNEQFF. CDR3 nucleotide sequence: TGTGCCGCAGGAGACAATGAGCAGTTCTTC.

V gene TRBV27 combines with J gene TRBJ1-2; 7 bases line up with TRBD1. Germline CDR1 reads MNHEY; CDR2 reads SMNVEV (reference sequence). The CDR3 sequence is 13 residues long. Germline trimming cut 3 bases from V and 6 bases from J; bases unmatched to any gene: 4. CDR3 in amino acids: CASSFDRAHGYTF. The CDR3 DNA sequence: TGTGCCAGCAGTTTCGACAGGGCCCATGGCTACACCTTC.

Here the CDR3 DNA reads TGTGCCAGCAGAAAGAAGCTCATGAACACTGAAGCTTTCTTT. Protein sequence: CASRKKLMNTEAFF. The chain recombines TRBV6-5 with TRBJ1-1; D not certain. V dropped 6 bases and J dropped 0 bases, with 11 bases sitting between them. CDR3 length: 14 residues. Per the germline V gene, CDR1 is MNHEY and CDR2 is SVGAGI.

The V call is TRBV27, the J call TRBJ2-1; 10 nucleotides match TRBD2. J lost 4 bases, V lost 6 bases, and 6 bases had no gene match. Germline CDR1 is MNHEY and CDR2 is SMNVEV (reference sequence). The CDR3 totals 15 residues. The DNA for the CDR3 is TGTGCCAGCAGATCCGGGACTAGCGTGTACAATGAGCAGTTCTTC. Translation: CASRSGTSVYNEQFF.

The chain has TRBV27 and TRBJ2-1; 8 bases map to TRBD2. Germline CDR1 MNHEY, CDR2 SMNVEV (reference sequence). V lost 6 bases, J lost 8 bases, and 15 bases stayed unmatched. This CDR3 contains 16 residues. As DNA, the CDR3 is TGTGCCAGCAGGCCGCTACTCCCTAGCGGGTACGATGAGCAGTTCTTC. Amino acids: CASRPLLPSGYDEQFF.

The chain recombines TRBV29-1 with TRBJ1-1, with a possible D match to TRBD1 (5 bases). Trimming left V 4 bases short and J 6 bases short, with 18 bases between. The CDR3 is 14 residues long. The germline gives CDR1 SQVTM, CDR2 ANQGSEA. CDR3 in amino acids: CSVVGGVFGPEAFF. The CDR3 DNA reads as TGCAGCGTTGTCGGGGGAGTGTTCGGCCCTGAAGCTTTCTTT.

About this clone itself: The sample has other DNA sequences that encode this CDR3 too. The CDR3 protein is CASSLGGGELFF. The CDR3 bases are TGTGCCAGCAGTTTAGGCGGCGGGGAGCTGTTTTTT. The V call is TRBV28, the J call TRBJ2-2, with unresolved D. The CDR3 consists of 12 residues. V lost 2 bases, J lost 7 bases, and 5 bases lay in between. Germline V lookup: CDR1 MDHEN, CDR2 SYDVKM.

The J gene is TRBJ2-3, the V gene TRBV6-1; TRBD2 agrees at 12 bases. The ends lost 7 bases at V and 8 bases at J; junction bases unmatched: 7. This CDR3 has 14 residues. From germline, CDR1 is MNHNS and CDR2 SASEGT. This CDR3 is CASTTSGRPGTQYF. Here the CDR3 DNA reads TGTGCCAGCACGACTAGCGGGAGACCAGGTACGCAGTATTTT.

The gene calls are TRBV6-6 and TRBJ2-1; 7 bases line up with TRBD2. The CDR3 spans 16 residues. V was pared by 6 bases and J by 3 bases, with 11 bases of the junction left unmatched. Per the germline V gene, CDR1 is MNHNY and CDR2 is SVGAGI (reference sequence). CDR3 region: CASSSPRVAGYNEQFF. The CDR3 nucleotides read TGTGCCAGCAGCTCCCCGAGGGTAGCGGGCTACAATGAGCAGTTCTTC.

The chain employs TRBV28 and TRBJ2-3; TRBD2 agrees at 8 bases. The length of the CDR3 is 15 residues. V shed 6 bases and J 3 bases; nucleotides not matched to a gene: 8. The germline CDR1 and CDR2 sequences are MDHEN and SYDVKM. The CDR3 loop reads CASSPRGGPTDTQYF. CDR3 bases: TGTGCCAGCAGCCCCCGGGGGGGCCCGACAGATACGCAGTATTTT.

The J gene is TRBJ2-5, the V gene TRBV6-1; D is unresolved. Germline V lookup: CDR1 MNHNS, CDR2 SASEGT. Trimming took off 4 bases at V and 2 bases at J, with 11 bases between the two ends. This CDR3 spans 14 amino acids. The CDR3 sequence is CASSVWQAQETQYF. Written as DNA, the CDR3 is TGTGCCAGCAGTGTTTGGCAGGCACAAGAGACCCAGTACTTC.

The rearrangement joins TRBV7-3 to TRBJ2-1; the match to TRBD2 covers 13 bases. The CDR3 is made up of 17 amino acids. V gave up 1 base and J gave up 7 bases; unmatched junction bases: 7. Germline-derived CDR1 and CDR2 are SGHTA and FQGTGA. The CDR3 bases are TGTGCCAGCAGCTTAAAGACGGGACTAGCGGGAAAAAATGAGCAGTTCTTC. Amino acids: CASSLKTGLAGKNEQFF.

V is TRBV7-3 and J is TRBJ2-5; D tentatively fits TRBD1 or TRBD2 (5 bases each). The V gene lost 5 bases and the J gene lost 0 bases, with 16 bases spanning the gap. Germline CDR1 is SGHTA and CDR2 is FQGTGA. CDR3 size: 16 residues. CDR3: CASSPTGTAYQETQYF. The CDR3 DNA is TGTGCCAGCAGCCCGACCGGGACGGCGTACCAAGAGACCCAGTACTTC. Variable domain in full (rest from reference TRBV7-3 and TRBJ2-5): GAGVSQTPSNKVTEKGKYVELRCDPISGHTALYWYRQSLGQGPEFLIYFQGTGAADDSGLPNDRFFAVRPEGSVSTLKIQRTERGDSAVYLCASSPTGTAYQETQYFGPGTRLLVL.

V is TRBV7-8 and J is TRBJ2-2; no clear D gene. CDR1 SGHVS and CDR2 FQNEAQ come from the germline V gene. The CDR3 has 13 residues. V lost 6 bases and J lost 5, with 10 bases in between. CDR3 region: CASSPGRTGELFF. DNA of the CDR3: TGTGCCAGCAGTCCAGGCAGGACCGGGGAGCTGTTTTTT.